This TCR beta chain was sequenced during a study of cytomegalovirus exposure and HLA in healthy donors. The PCR was carried out with 60 Vbeta primers and 13 Jbeta primers. The method was immunoSEQ multiplex PCR; TCRdb's version includes in-frame clones alone and lacks a portion of them. The data show approximately 120,000 clones, about two thirds seen once. From germline, CDR1 is MNHEY and CDR2 SMNVEV (reference sequence). Trimming took 3 bases from V and 4 from J, leaving 10 bases between them. This CDR3 is 13 amino acids long. V and J are TRBV27 and TRBJ2-7, with D unresolved. Input material: PBMCs. The TCR was taken from a man aged 25-45 years in good health and CMV-seronegative. CDR3 DNA: TGTGCCAGCAGTTTTTCACAGACGTACGAGCAGTACTTC. Its translation is CASSFSQTYEQYF.